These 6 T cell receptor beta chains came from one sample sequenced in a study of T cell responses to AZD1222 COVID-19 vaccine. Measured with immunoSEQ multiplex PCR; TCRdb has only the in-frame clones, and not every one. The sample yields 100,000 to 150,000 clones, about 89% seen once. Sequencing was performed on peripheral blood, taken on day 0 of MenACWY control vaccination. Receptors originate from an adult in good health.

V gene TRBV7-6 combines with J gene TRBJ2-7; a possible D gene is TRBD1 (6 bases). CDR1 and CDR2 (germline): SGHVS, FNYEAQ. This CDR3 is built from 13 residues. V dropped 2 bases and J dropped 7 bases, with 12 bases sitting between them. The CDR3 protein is CASSLNRVDEQYF. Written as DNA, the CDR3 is TGTGCCAGCAGCTTAAACAGGGTCGATGAGCAGTACTTC.

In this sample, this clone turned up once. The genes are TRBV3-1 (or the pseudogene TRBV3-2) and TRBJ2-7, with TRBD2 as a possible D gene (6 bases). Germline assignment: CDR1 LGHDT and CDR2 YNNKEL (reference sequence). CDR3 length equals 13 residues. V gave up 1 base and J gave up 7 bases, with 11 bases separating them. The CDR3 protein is CASSQGVGGEQYF. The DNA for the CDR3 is TGTGCCAGCAGCCAAGGCGTCGGGGGTGAGCAGTACTTC.

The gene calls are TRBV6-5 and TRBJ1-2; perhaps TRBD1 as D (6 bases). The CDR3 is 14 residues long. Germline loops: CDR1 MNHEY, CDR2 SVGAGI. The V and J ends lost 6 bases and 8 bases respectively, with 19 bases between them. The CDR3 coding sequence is TGTGCCAGCAGCCGCGCCACAGGGTTATGGGGCTACACCTTC. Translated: CASSRATGLWGYTF.

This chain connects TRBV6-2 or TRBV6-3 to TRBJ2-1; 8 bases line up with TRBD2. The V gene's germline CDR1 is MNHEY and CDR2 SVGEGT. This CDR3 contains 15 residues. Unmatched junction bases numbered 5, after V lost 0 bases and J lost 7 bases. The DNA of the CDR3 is TGTGCCAGCAGTTACTCCGGGACTAGGGTAAATGAGCAGTTCTTC. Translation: CASSYSGTRVNEQFF.

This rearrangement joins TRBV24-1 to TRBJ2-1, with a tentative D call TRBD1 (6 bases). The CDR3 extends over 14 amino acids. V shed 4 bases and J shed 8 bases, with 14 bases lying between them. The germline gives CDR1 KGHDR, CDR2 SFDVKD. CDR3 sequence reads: CATSDTRGGDEQFF. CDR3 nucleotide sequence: TGTGCCACCAGTGACACCAGGGGCGGCGATGAGCAGTTCTTC.

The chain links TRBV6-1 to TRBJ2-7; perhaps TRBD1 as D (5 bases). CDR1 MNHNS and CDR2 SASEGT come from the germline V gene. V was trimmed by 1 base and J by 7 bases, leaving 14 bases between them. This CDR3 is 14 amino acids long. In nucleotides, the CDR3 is TGTGCCAGCAGTGAAGTTCCAGGGATGGGTGAGCAGTACTTC. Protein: CASSEVPGMGEQYF.